Listed here is a single TCR beta chain. The data were taken from a study of blood T cell repertoires in COVID-19. Authors' processing steps: Amplified reference gene primers provided the basis for estimating nucleated cell counts. The repertoire was sequenced with immunoSEQ multiplex PCR; TCRdb's copy has only in-frame clones and lacks some. Clone size and the V and J calls come from that table; the DNA yielded D and trimming. The sample contains 290,000 or so clones, around 86% of which appear only once. V was trimmed by 0 bases and J by 0 bases, leaving 12 bases between them. Germline assignment: CDR1 LGHNA and CDR2 YSLEER. The CDR3 contains 17 residues.

Material for sequencing was peripheral blood. This chain links TRBV4-3 with TRBJ2-4, with a weak D call TRBD1 (6 bases). This clonotype was sampled from a man between 65 and 80 years old with acute or convalescent COVID-19. The CDR3 DNA sequence: TGCGCCAGCAGCCAAGAAACCCCCAGGGGAGCCAAAAACATTCAGTACTTC. Encoded protein: CASSQETPRGAKNIQYF.